This T cell receptor (beta chain) stems from a study of technical replicates of blood from a handful of donors. The length of the CDR3 is 16 residues. Germline V gene data show CDR1 as SNHLY and CDR2 as FYNNEI. With 6 bases clipped from V and 2 bases from J, the junction kept 10 bases outside the gene matches. Here immunoSEQ multiplex PCR was the method, and the copy in TCRdb shows in-frame clones only, minus some. The table lists over 50,000 clones, around 93% of them singletons. This rearrangement joins TRBV2 to TRBJ2-5, with 9 bases that match TRBD1. This TCR was recovered from a human donor in good health. Some clones in this sample may be carry-over from other donors' samples. Sequencing was performed on PBMCs. CDR3 nucleotide sequence: TGTGCCAGCAGCCGCCCCGGGACAGGGATGCAAGAGACCCAGTACTTC. Encoded protein: CASSRPGTGMQETQYF.